What follows are 9 T cell receptor beta chains derived from one specimen sequenced in a study of T-cell reconstitution after alpha-beta-depleted transplantation in children. Researchers prepared the TCRbeta library using unique molecular identifiers, the study reports. One entry per CDR3 protein, called by TCRdb with MiXCR from the PCR reads. Of about 220,000 distinct CDR3 sequences listed, around a sixth are singletons. This sample comprised PBMCs, mostly from graft donor cells, obtained 360 days after TCRalphabeta/CD19-depleted stem cell transplant. Receptors originate from a male patient between 2 and 10 years old who had a stem cell transplant for acute lymphoblastic leukemia, so the T cells may come from the graft donor.

With respect to this clonotype: A read error may account for a junction end that differs from germline. The chain is built from TRBV7-7 and TRBJ2-5, with D possibly TRBD1 on 5 matching bases. The CDR3 contains 15 residues. CDR1 is SSHAT and CDR2 is FNYEAQ in the germline V gene (reference sequence). DNA of the CDR3: TGTGCTAGCAGCTCGACAGTAGCCCCACAAGAGACCCAGTACTTC. Its protein product is CASSSTVAPQETQYF.

Only a few counts were recorded for this clonotype. J is TRBJ2-7 and V is TRBV12-3 or TRBV12-4; D perhaps matches TRBD2 (6 bases). Trimming left V 6 bases short and J 7 bases short, with 16 bases between. The CDR3 sequence is 13 residues long. The CDR3 coding sequence is TGTGCCAGCAGGAGAGCGTCCGGGGGAGAGCAGTACTTC. This encodes CASRRASGGEQYF.

In regard to this clonotype: Here the CDR3 omits its conserved ending phenylalanine or tryptophan, so a read error is the likely source. V is TRBV5-1 and J is TRBJ2-7, with no clear D. This CDR3 has 12 amino acids. V was trimmed by 7 bases and J by 6 bases, leaving 14 bases between them. Germline CDR1 is SGHRS and CDR2 is YFSETQ. The CDR3 sequence is CASGIRLGEQYS. As DNA, the CDR3 is TGCGCCAGCGGGATCCGCCTGGGCGAGCAGTACTCC.

This clonotype was observed many times. This sequence joins TRBV29-1 and TRBJ2-1; D is uncertain. Trimming cost V 2 bases and J 5 bases, with 16 bases left between them. The CDR3 contains 15 residues. Germline CDR1 is SQVTM and CDR2 is ANQGSEA. Written as DNA, the CDR3 is TGCAGCGTTGAAAAAGCTCTATTGATGAACAATGAGCAGTTCTTC. Residues: CSVEKALLMNNEQFF.

This clonotype was observed at least ten times. The V and J genes are TRBV5-4 and TRBJ2-7, with a weak D call TRBD1 (7 bases). The CDR3 has 15 residues. The ends were cut back, 4 bases at V and 0 bases at J, with 14 bases in the middle. Per germline, CDR1 SGHNT and CDR2 YYREEE (reference sequence). The CDR3 region is CASSRGTDLSYEQYF. In DNA, the CDR3 is TGTGCCAGCAGCCGGGGGACAGACCTCTCCTACGAGCAGTACTTC.

The chain carries TRBV12-5 and TRBJ2-5; D gene ambiguous. Germline V gene data show CDR1 as LGHNT and CDR2 as FRNRAP. V lost 6 bases, J lost 1 base, and 24 bases lay in between. This CDR3 contains 18 residues. The CDR3 region has the DNA TGTGCTAGTGGCTCCCATGGAAGCCGGTGGGATACCCAAGAGACCCAGTACTTC. Translating it yields CASGSHGSRWDTQETQYF.

In its sample, this clonotype was seen many times. This chain uses TRBV12-3 or TRBV12-4 with TRBJ2-1; weak D call: TRBD1 (5 bases). The V end lost 5 bases, the J end lost 5 bases, and 13 bases lay between the germline ends. The CDR3 is 14 residues long. The CDR3 bases are TGTGCCAGCAGTCTGCAGACAGACCACAATGAGCAGTTCTTC. Translated, it gives CASSLQTDHNEQFF.

In this sample, this clonotype turned up many times. V gene TRBV6-2 or TRBV6-3 combines with J gene TRBJ2-1; TRBD2 aligns across 11 bases. In germline, CDR1 is MNHEY, CDR2 SVGEGT. The CDR3 contains 17 residues. Trimming cost V 2 bases and J 5 bases; bases outside gene matches: 8. The CDR3 is CASSYSSGGAVNNEQFF. CDR3 sequence (DNA): TGTGCCAGCAGTTACAGTAGCGGGGGGGCCGTTAACAATGAGCAGTTCTTC.

J is TRBJ2-7 and V is TRBV12-3 or TRBV12-4; tentative D call: TRBD2 (6 bases). There are 14 residues in the CDR3. Between the trimmed V and J ends, which lost 5 bases and 7 bases, there was a span of 18 bases. CDR3 in DNA: TGTGCCAGCAGTCCCCGGGACTTAACCTTAGAGCAGTACTTC. Translated, it gives CASSPRDLTLEQYF.